Listed below are T cell receptor beta chains from one sample, sequenced in a study of shared clonotypes between healthy human individuals. Sequencing used immunoSEQ multiplex PCR; TCRdb keeps in-frame clones, though not all of them. The sample carries about 580,000 clones, 98% recorded once. Sequenced input: naive CD8+ T cells sorted from blood. The receptors shown here come from a man aged 25 to 40 in good health. Both conserved end residues are part of each CDR3. D genes are given only for firm matches. Some rows have no size entry. The others give once, few or many, or a class for an expanded clone.

d_call: TRBD2; v_call: TRBV27; j_call: TRBJ2-7; clone_size: NA; cdr3_nt: TGTGCCAGCAGTTTTATGACTAGCGGGATACACGAGCAGTACTTC; cdr3_aa: CASSFMTSGIHEQYF
d_call: TRBD2; v_call: TRBV7-6; j_call: TRBJ2-2; clone_size: NA; cdr3_nt: TGTGCCAGCAGCGCCGCGGGGGGAGCCACCGGGGAGCTGTTTTTT; cdr3_aa: CASSAAGGATGELFF
d_call: NA; v_call: TRBV7-6; j_call: TRBJ2-1; clone_size: NA; cdr3_nt: TGTGCCAGCAGCTTAGTTCGGGCCGGGAGCGCCTACAATGAGCAGTTCTTC; cdr3_aa: CASSLVRAGSAYNEQFF
d_call: NA; v_call: TRBV28; j_call: TRBJ2-2; clone_size: NA; cdr3_nt: TGTGCCAGCGGACCCCCCCTAGGCGGGGAGCTGTTTTTT; cdr3_aa: CASGPPLGGELFF
d_call: TRBD1; v_call: TRBV27; j_call: TRBJ2-5; clone_size: NA; cdr3_nt: TGTGCCAGCAGTACACACGGACAGGGAAGACAGACCCAGTACTTC; cdr3_aa: CASSTHGQGRQTQYF
d_call: TRBD2; v_call: TRBV10-3; j_call: TRBJ2-3; clone_size: NA; cdr3_nt: TGTGCCATCAGTGAGTCGAAGACTAGCGGGAGCTGGGGCACAGATACGCAGTATTTT; cdr3_aa: CAISESKTSGSWGTDTQYF
d_call: TRBD1; v_call: TRBV25-1; j_call: TRBJ2-5; clone_size: NA; cdr3_nt: TGTGCCAGCAGTGACAGACAGGGGGTCAACCAAGAGACCCAGTACTTC; cdr3_aa: CASSDRQGVNQETQYF
d_call: NA; v_call: TRBV19; j_call: TRBJ1-4; clone_size: once; cdr3_nt: TGTGCCAGTAGTATACGTAGGAATCCTAATGAAAAACTGTTTTTT; cdr3_aa: CASSIRRNPNEKLFF
d_call: TRBD2; v_call: TRBV28; j_call: TRBJ2-5; clone_size: NA; cdr3_nt: TGTGCCAGCAGTTTGGTTTCGACTAGCGGGAGTCGTGAGACCCAGTACTTC; cdr3_aa: CASSLVSTSGSRETQYF
d_call: TRBD1; v_call: TRBV7-9; j_call: TRBJ2-1; clone_size: NA; cdr3_nt: TGTGCCAGCAGCCTTACCCCGGGACAGGGGACGAGCTCCTACAATGAGCAGTTCTTC; cdr3_aa: CASSLTPGQGTSSYNEQFF
d_call: TRBD1; v_call: TRBV6-9; j_call: TRBJ1-5; clone_size: NA; cdr3_nt: TGTGCCAGCAGTTATTCCGTTAGTTTGACAGGGAAGGGGCCTAGCAATCAGCCCCAGCATTTT; cdr3_aa: CASSYSVSLTGKGPSNQPQHF
d_call: TRBD1; v_call: TRBV23-1; j_call: TRBJ2-1; clone_size: NA; cdr3_nt: TGCGCCAGCTACAGGGGGCACAATGAGCAGTTCTTC; cdr3_aa: CASYRGHNEQFF
d_call: TRBD2; v_call: TRBV5-6; j_call: TRBJ2-3; clone_size: NA; cdr3_nt: TGTGCCAGCAGCTTGGGGACTAGTCCAGATACGCAGTATTTT; cdr3_aa: CASSLGTSPDTQYF
d_call: NA; v_call: TRBV4-3; j_call: TRBJ2-2; clone_size: NA; cdr3_nt: TGCGCCAGCAGCCAAGATCAGGAGGATCTGAGGACCGGGGAGCTGTTTTTT; cdr3_aa: CASSQDQEDLRTGELFF
d_call: NA; v_call: TRBV18; j_call: TRBJ2-1; clone_size: NA; cdr3_nt: TGTGCCAGCTCACTATTGACGGAGAGCTCCTACAATGAGCAGTTCTTC; cdr3_aa: CASSLLTESSYNEQFF
d_call: TRBD2; v_call: TRBV5-1; j_call: TRBJ2-1; clone_size: NA; cdr3_nt: TGCGCCAGCAGCTATTCCGGTAGTGGTAGCGGGAGGGCTGTTGAGCAGTTCTTC; cdr3_aa: CASSYSGSGSGRAVEQFF
d_call: NA; v_call: TRBV6-1; j_call: TRBJ1-5; clone_size: NA; cdr3_nt: TGTGCCAGCACTTCGCTGGGGTCCCAGCCCCAGCATTTT; cdr3_aa: CASTSLGSQPQHF
d_call: NA; v_call: TRBV28; j_call: TRBJ2-3; clone_size: NA; cdr3_nt: TGTGCCAGCAGTTACCGGCTTAAGCAAGATACGCAGTATTTT; cdr3_aa: CASSYRLKQDTQYF
d_call: NA; v_call: TRBV19; j_call: TRBJ2-3; clone_size: NA; cdr3_nt: TGTGCCAGTAGTATGGTCGGAAGCACAGATACGCAGTATTTT; cdr3_aa: CASSMVGSTDTQYF
d_call: NA; v_call: TRBV28; j_call: TRBJ2-5; clone_size: NA; cdr3_nt: TGTGCCAGCAGTACCGGGACGGAGGAGACCCAGTACTTC; cdr3_aa: CASSTGTEETQYF
d_call: TRBD2; v_call: TRBV5-1; j_call: TRBJ2-7; clone_size: once; cdr3_nt: TGCGCCAGCAGCTTCCCACTCAATACCCGGGAGGGTATAAATCCCTACGAGCAGTACTTC; cdr3_aa: CASSFPLNTREGINPYEQYF
d_call: NA; v_call: TRBV5-4; j_call: TRBJ2-7; clone_size: NA; cdr3_nt: TGTGCCAGCAGCTTTAACAGTTACGAGCAGTACTTC; cdr3_aa: CASSFNSYEQYF
d_call: TRBD2; v_call: TRBV7-9; j_call: TRBJ2-3; clone_size: NA; cdr3_nt: TGTGCCAGCAGACCAGGACTAGCGGGAGGGGTTCATACAGATACGCAGTATTTT; cdr3_aa: CASRPGLAGGVHTDTQYF
d_call: NA; v_call: TRBV7-6; j_call: TRBJ2-1; clone_size: NA; cdr3_nt: TGTGCCAGCAGCTTAGAATTCTCGAATGAGCAGTTCTTC; cdr3_aa: CASSLEFSNEQFF
d_call: NA; v_call: TRBV7-6; j_call: TRBJ2-7; clone_size: NA; cdr3_nt: TGTGCCAGCAGCTTGGGAGTGGCGGACGAGCAGTACTTC; cdr3_aa: CASSLGVADEQYF
d_call: NA; v_call: TRBV30; j_call: TRBJ1-4; clone_size: few; cdr3_nt: TGTGCCTGGAGCCCAGGTTGGACGAATGAAAAACTGTTTTTT; cdr3_aa: CAWSPGWTNEKLFF
d_call: TRBD1; v_call: TRBV27; j_call: TRBJ2-7; clone_size: NA; cdr3_nt: TGTGCCAGCAGTCCCGACCCGGGACAGTCCTACGAGCAGTACTTC; cdr3_aa: CASSPDPGQSYEQYF
d_call: NA; v_call: TRBV5-4; j_call: TRBJ2-1; clone_size: NA; cdr3_nt: TGTGCCAGCAGCTTCGAAGTTGTACACAATGAGCAGTTCTTC; cdr3_aa: CASSFEVVHNEQFF
d_call: NA; v_call: TRBV7-8; j_call: TRBJ2-7; clone_size: NA; cdr3_nt: TGTGCCAGCAGCTTGGACACCGGCTGGGAGCAGTACTTC; cdr3_aa: CASSLDTGWEQYF
d_call: TRBD2; v_call: TRBV4-2; j_call: TRBJ2-1; clone_size: NA; cdr3_nt: TGTGCCAGCAGCCAAGACCCGGGACTAGCAGGTGAGCAGTTCTTC; cdr3_aa: CASSQDPGLAGEQFF
d_call: NA; v_call: TRBV27; j_call: TRBJ2-6; clone_size: NA; cdr3_nt: TGTGCCAGCAGTCACCTCCGGGTCTCTGGGGCCAACGTCCTGACTTTC; cdr3_aa: CASSHLRVSGANVLTF
d_call: NA; v_call: TRBV29-1; j_call: TRBJ2-2; clone_size: NA; cdr3_nt: TGCAGCGTTGAAGATAGCGACACCGGGGAGCTGTTTTTT; cdr3_aa: CSVEDSDTGELFF
d_call: NA; v_call: TRBV29-1; j_call: TRBJ2-2; clone_size: NA; cdr3_nt: TGCAGCGTTGCCAGAAACACCGGGGAGCTGTTTTTT; cdr3_aa: CSVARNTGELFF
d_call: NA; v_call: TRBV7-9; j_call: TRBJ1-2; clone_size: NA; cdr3_nt: TGTGCCAGCAGCTTGTACTCCCATGGCTACACCTTC; cdr3_aa: CASSLYSHGYTF
d_call: TRBD2; v_call: TRBV11-3; j_call: TRBJ2-1; clone_size: NA; cdr3_nt: TGTGCCAGCAGCTTGCGGTTAGCGGGAGCCAATGAGCAGTTCTTC; cdr3_aa: CASSLRLAGANEQFF
d_call: NA; v_call: TRBV29-1; j_call: TRBJ1-1; clone_size: NA; cdr3_nt: TGCAGCGTCCGGACCTACAAGGAAAACACTGAAGCTTTCTTT; cdr3_aa: CSVRTYKENTEAFF
d_call: NA; v_call: TRBV6-5; j_call: TRBJ1-5; clone_size: NA; cdr3_nt: TGTGCCAGCAGTTACGGTCCTAATCAGCCCCAGCATTTT; cdr3_aa: CASSYGPNQPQHF
d_call: TRBD2; v_call: TRBV14; j_call: TRBJ2-1; clone_size: NA; cdr3_nt: TGTGCCAGCAGCCATCTCGGACTAGCGGGAGGCAGTGAGCAGTTCTTC; cdr3_aa: CASSHLGLAGGSEQFF
d_call: NA; v_call: TRBV6-5; j_call: TRBJ1-1; clone_size: NA; cdr3_nt: TGTGCCAGCAGTTACGGGCTCATGAACACTGAAGCTTTCTTT; cdr3_aa: CASSYGLMNTEAFF
d_call: NA; v_call: TRBV27; j_call: TRBJ2-3; clone_size: NA; cdr3_nt: TGTGCCAGCGGCACCCAGCAGTATTTT; cdr3_aa: CASGTQQYF
d_call: NA; v_call: TRBV7-9; j_call: TRBJ2-2; clone_size: NA; cdr3_nt: TGTGCCAGCAGCGCACCTAGGGGACGTATGTTGAACACCGGGGAGCTGTTTTTT; cdr3_aa: CASSAPRGRMLNTGELFF